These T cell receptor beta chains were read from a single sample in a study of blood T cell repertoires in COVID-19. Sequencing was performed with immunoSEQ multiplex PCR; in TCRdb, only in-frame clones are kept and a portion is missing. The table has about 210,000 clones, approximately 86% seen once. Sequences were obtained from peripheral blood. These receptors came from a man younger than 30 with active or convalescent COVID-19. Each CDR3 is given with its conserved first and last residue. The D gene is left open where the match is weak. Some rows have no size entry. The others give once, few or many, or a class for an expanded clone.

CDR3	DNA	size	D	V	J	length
CASRRGISSSAETQYF	TGTGCCAGCAGGCGAGGGATTTCGTCCTCCGCGGAGACCCAGTACTTC	NA	NA	TRBV3-1/TRBV3-2	TRBJ2-5	16
CASSQRAGANNNSPLHF	TGCGCCAGCAGCCAAAGGGCGGGGGCGAATAATAATTCACCCCTCCACTTT	NA	NA	TRBV4-3	TRBJ1-6	17
CASSLATGVEQYF	TGTGCCAGCAGCCTAGCGACAGGGGTCGAGCAGTACTTC	NA	TRBD1	TRBV5-4	TRBJ2-7	13
CASSYQQGGRGEQYF	TGTGCCAGCAGTTACCAACAGGGGGGACGGGGCGAGCAGTACTTC	NA	TRBD1	TRBV6-5	TRBJ2-7	15
CASSLSGVNEQFF	TGTGCCAGCAGCTTATCCGGGGTTAATGAGCAGTTCTTC	NA	NA	TRBV11-3	TRBJ2-1	13
CASSQVEQNNEQFF	TGCGCCAGCAGCCAAGTTGAACAGAACAATGAGCAGTTCTTC	NA	NA	TRBV4-1	TRBJ2-1	14
CASLETVQETQYF	TGTGCCAGCTTGGAGACTGTTCAAGAGACCCAGTACTTC	few	NA	TRBV18	TRBJ2-5	13
CASAPGANEKLFF	TGTGCCAGCGCCCCGGGGGCTAATGAAAAACTGTTTTTT	NA	NA	TRBV18	TRBJ1-4	13
CASSLSGWETQYF	TGTGCCAGCAGTTTATCAGGGTGGGAGACCCAGTACTTC	once	NA	TRBV6-5	TRBJ2-5	13
CASSFGGTDEQYF	TGTGCCAGCAGTTTTGGAGGGACCGACGAGCAGTACTTC	once	NA	TRBV27	TRBJ2-7	13
CASSQWSLPTDTQYF	TGTGCCAGCAGCCAATGGAGCCTACCCACAGATACGCAGTATTTT	NA	NA	TRBV14	TRBJ2-3	15
CASSPGGATDQPQHF	TGTGCCAGCTCACCAGGGGGGGCAACAGATCAGCCCCAGCATTTT	NA	NA	TRBV18	TRBJ1-5	15
CASSHSGGGETQYF	TGTGCCAGCAGTCATAGCGGAGGGGGCGAGACCCAGTACTTC	NA	NA	TRBV6-5	TRBJ2-5	14
CASSLSRGRVYGYTF	TGTGCCAGCAGTTTATCCAGGGGGCGCGTCTATGGCTACACCTTC	NA	TRBD1	TRBV27	TRBJ1-2	15
CASSPVGVEQYF	TGCGCCAGCAGCCCGGTCGGGGTCGAGCAGTACTTC	few	NA	TRBV5-1	TRBJ2-7	12